These 4 T cell receptor beta chains share one sample of origin, sequenced in a study of human T cells and chemical hapten exposure. The time point here: patch test 1, 2 weeks after DPC sensitization. Indicated treatment: therapeutic diphenylcyclopropenone sensitization with weekly scalp DPC. A single record per CDR3 protein comes from TCRdb applying MiXCR to the RACE reads. The sample shows 370,000 or so distinct CDR3 sequences, 4.8% of them seen only once. The sequencing used whole blood, collected in connection with sensitization to the hapten diphenylcyclopropenone (DPC). All receptors derive from a woman between 45 and 60 years old with alopecia areata. Some clones in this sample may be carry-over from other donors' samples.

The sample holds many counts of this clonotype. This chain uses TRBV12-5 with TRBJ1-6; the D is unclear. The CDR3 is 12 amino acids. The V and J ends lost 7 bases and 10 bases respectively, with 11 bases between them. Germline values: CDR1 LGHNT, CDR2 FRNRAP. Here the CDR3 reads CASASVGSPLHF. As DNA, the CDR3 is TGTGCTAGTGCCAGTGTCGGATCACCCCTCCACTTT.

The V call is TRBV29-1, the J call TRBJ2-7; TRBD2 matches at 11 bases. CDR1 SQVTM and CDR2 ANQGSEA come from the germline V gene. The CDR3 contains 15 residues. V was pared by 3 bases and J by 7 bases, with 11 bases of the junction left unmatched. CDR3 in DNA: TGCAGCGTTGACGTCGTAGCGGGAGGGCCGGGTGAGCAGTACTTC. It encodes CSVDVVAGGPGEQYF.

In its sample, this clonotype was seen many times. J is TRBJ1-5 and V is TRBV6-2 or TRBV6-3; D not certain. The CDR3 spans 12 residues. The germline V and J ends were trimmed by 5 bases and 4 bases, with 6 bases remaining between them. Germline CDR1 is MNHEY and CDR2 is SVGEGT. The CDR3 loop reads CASSGRNQPQHF. CDR3 DNA: TGTGCCAGCAGTGGGAGGAATCAGCCCCAGCATTTT.

With respect to this clonotype: This may be a read error, as it is one base from a much larger clone. No conserved phenylalanine or tryptophan is present at the end of the CDR3, so a read error is the likely explanation. The J gene is TRBJ2-3, the V gene TRBV29-1, with 7 bases lining up with TRBD2. CDR1 and CDR2 (germline): SQVTM, ANQGSEA. This CDR3 contains 14 residues. Unmatched junction bases numbered 7, after V lost 3 bases and J lost 4 bases. The CDR3 is CSVDGEGRSDTQYL. The CDR3 DNA reads TGCAGCGTTGACGGGGAGGGGAGATCAGATACGCAGTATTTA.